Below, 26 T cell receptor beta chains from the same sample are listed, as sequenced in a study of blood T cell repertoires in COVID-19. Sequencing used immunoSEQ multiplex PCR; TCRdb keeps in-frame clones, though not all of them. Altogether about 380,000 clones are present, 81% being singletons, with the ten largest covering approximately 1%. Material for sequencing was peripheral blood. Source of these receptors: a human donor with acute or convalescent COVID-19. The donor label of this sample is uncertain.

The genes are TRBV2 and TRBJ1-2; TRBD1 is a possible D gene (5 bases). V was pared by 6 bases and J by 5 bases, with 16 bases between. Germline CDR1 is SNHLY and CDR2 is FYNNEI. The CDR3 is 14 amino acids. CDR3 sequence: CASSPQGLRYGYTF. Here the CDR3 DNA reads TGTGCCAGCAGCCCCCAGGGTCTCAGATATGGCTACACCTTC.

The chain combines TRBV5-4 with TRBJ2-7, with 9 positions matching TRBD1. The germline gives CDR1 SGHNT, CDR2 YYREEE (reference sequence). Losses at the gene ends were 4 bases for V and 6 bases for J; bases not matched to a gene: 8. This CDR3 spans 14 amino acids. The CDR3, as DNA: TGTGCCAGCAGCGGAGGGGACAGGGCGGGCGAGCAGTACTTC. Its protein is CASSGGDRAGEQYF.

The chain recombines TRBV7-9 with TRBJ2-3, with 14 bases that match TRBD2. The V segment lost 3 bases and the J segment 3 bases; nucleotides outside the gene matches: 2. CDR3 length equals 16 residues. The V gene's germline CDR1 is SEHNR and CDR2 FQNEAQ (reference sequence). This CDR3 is CASSFRTSGRTDTQYF. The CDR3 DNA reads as TGTGCCAGCAGCTTTCGGACTAGCGGGAGGACAGATACGCAGTATTTT.

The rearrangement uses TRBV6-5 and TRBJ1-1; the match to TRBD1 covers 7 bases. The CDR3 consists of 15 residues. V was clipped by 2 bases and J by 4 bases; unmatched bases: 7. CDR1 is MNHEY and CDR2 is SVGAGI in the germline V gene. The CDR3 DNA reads TGTGCCAGCAGTTACCGCGACAGGGAAAGCACTGAAGCTTTCTTT. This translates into CASSYRDRESTEAFF.

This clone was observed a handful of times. In nucleotides, the CDR3 is TGTGCCAGCGCCGAGAACAGGGCCCATCAGCCCCAGCATTTT. Translation: CASAENRAHQPQHF. The V call is TRBV28, the J call TRBJ1-5, with D tentatively TRBD1 (6 bases). In germline, CDR1 is MDHEN, CDR2 SYDVKM. Deletions cut 8 bases from V and 5 bases from J, with 16 bases between. The CDR3 loop spans 14 amino acids.

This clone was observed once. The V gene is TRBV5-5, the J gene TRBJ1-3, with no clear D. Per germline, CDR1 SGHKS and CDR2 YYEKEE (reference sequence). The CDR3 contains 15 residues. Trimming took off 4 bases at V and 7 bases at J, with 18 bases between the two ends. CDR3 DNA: TGTGCCAGCAGCCTGATTTGGGCGCCTAGCAACACCATATATTTT. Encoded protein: CASSLIWAPSNTIYF. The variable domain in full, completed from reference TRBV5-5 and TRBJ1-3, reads DAGVTQSPTHLIKTRGQQVTLRCSPISGHKSVSWYQQVLGQGPQFIFQYYEKEERGRGNFPDRFSARQFPNYSSELNVNALLLGDSALYLCASSLIWAPSNTIYFGEGSWLTVV.

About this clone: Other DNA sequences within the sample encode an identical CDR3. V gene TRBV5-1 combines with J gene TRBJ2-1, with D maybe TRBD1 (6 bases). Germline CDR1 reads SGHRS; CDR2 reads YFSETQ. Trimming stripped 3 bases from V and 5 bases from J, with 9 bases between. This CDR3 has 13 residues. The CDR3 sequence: CASSSGQNNEQFF. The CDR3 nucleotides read TGCGCCAGCAGCTCCGGACAGAACAATGAGCAGTTCTTC.

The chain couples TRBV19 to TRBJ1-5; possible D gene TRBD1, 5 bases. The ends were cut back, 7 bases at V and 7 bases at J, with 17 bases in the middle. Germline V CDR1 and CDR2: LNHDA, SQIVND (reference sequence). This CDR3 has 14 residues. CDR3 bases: TGTGCCAGTAAAGGCTTAGGAGGGGACCAGCCCCAGCATTTT. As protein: CASKGLGGDQPQHF.

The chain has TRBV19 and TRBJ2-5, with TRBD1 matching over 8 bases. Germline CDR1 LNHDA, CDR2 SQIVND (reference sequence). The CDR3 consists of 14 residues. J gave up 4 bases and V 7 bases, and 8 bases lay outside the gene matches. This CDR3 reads CASKRQGSGETQYF. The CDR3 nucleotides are TGTGCCAGTAAGAGACAGGGGTCTGGAGAGACCCAGTACTTC. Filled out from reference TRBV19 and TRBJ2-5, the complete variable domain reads DGGITQSPKYLFRKEGQNVTLSCEQNLNHDAMYWYRQDPGQGLRLIYYSQIVNDFQKGDIAEGYSVSREKKESFPLTVTSAQKNPTAFYLCASKRQGSGETQYFGPGTRLLVL.

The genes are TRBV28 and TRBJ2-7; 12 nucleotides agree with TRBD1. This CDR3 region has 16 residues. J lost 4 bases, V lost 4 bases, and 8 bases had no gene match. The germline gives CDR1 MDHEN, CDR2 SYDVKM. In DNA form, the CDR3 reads TGTGCCAGCAGTTCTTCCGGGACAGGGGGCTGGTACGAGCAGTACTTC. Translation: CASSSSGTGGWYEQYF.

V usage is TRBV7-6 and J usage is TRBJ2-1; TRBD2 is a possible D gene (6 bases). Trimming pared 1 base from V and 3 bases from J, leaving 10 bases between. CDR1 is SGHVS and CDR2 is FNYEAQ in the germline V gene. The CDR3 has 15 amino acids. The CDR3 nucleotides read TGTGCCAGCAGCTTAGGAGGGACTCGCTACAATGAGCAGTTCTTC. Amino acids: CASSLGGTRYNEQFF.

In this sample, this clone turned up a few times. The CDR3, as DNA: TGTGCCAGCTTGGGGCCAGCTGAAGCTTTCTTT. Translating gives CASLGPAEAFF. The V and J genes are TRBV4-2 and TRBJ1-1; TRBD1 is a possible D gene (5 bases). Trimming removed 8 bases from V and 6 bases from J, with 10 bases in between. Germline V gene sequence: CDR1 LGHNA, CDR2 YNFKEQ. The CDR3 runs 11 residues.

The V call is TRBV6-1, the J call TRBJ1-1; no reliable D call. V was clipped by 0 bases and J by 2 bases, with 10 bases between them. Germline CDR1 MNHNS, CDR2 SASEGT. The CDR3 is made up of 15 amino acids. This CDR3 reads CASSEAAQPNTEAFF. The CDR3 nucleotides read TGTGCCAGCAGTGAAGCGGCACAGCCCAACACTGAAGCTTTCTTT.

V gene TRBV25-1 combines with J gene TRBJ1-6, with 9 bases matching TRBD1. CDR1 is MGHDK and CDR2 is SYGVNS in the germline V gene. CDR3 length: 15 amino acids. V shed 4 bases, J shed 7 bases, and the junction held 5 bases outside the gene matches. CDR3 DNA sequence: TGTGCCAGCAGTGGGAGTGGACAGGGGAATTCACCCCTCCACTTT. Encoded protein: CASSGSGQGNSPLHF.

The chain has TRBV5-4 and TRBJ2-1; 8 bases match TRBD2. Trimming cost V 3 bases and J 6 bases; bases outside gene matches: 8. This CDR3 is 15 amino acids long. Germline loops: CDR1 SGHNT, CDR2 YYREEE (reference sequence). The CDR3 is CASSSERELRNEQFF. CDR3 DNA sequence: TGTGCCAGCAGCTCTGAGCGGGAGTTGCGCAATGAGCAGTTCTTC.

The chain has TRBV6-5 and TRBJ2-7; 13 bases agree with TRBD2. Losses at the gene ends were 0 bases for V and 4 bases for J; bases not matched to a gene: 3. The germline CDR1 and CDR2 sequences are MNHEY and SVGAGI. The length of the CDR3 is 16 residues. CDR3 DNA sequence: TGTGCCAGCAGTTACTCGACTAGCGGGAGGACTTACGAGCAGTACTTC. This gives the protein CASSYSTSGRTYEQYF.

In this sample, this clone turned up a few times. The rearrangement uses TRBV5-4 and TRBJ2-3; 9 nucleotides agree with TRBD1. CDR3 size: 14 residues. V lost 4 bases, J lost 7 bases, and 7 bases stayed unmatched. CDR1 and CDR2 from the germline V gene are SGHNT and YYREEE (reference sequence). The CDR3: CASSPGTGSNTQYF. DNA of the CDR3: TGTGCCAGCAGCCCGGGGACAGGGAGCAATACGCAGTATTTT.

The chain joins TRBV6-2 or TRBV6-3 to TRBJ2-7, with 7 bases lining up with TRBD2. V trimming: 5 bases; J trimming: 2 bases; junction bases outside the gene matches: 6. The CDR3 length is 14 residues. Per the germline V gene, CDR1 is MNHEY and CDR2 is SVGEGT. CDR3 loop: CASSPWGGAYEQYF. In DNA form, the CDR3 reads TGTGCCAGCAGTCCCTGGGGGGGAGCCTACGAGCAGTACTTC.

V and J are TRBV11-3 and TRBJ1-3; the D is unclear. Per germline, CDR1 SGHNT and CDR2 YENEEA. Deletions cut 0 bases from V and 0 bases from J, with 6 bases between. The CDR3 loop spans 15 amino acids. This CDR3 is CASSLDGSSGNTIYF. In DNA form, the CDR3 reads TGTGCCAGCAGCTTAGACGGGAGCTCTGGAAACACCATATATTTT.

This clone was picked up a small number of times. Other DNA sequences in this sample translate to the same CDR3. The CDR3 DNA is TGCAGTGCTAGAGGGCAGGGTGGCTACACCTTC. Encoded protein: CSARGQGGYTF. V and J are TRBV20-1 and TRBJ1-2; possible D gene TRBD1, 5 bases. In germline, CDR1 is DFQATT, CDR2 SNEGSKA (reference sequence). The V end lost 1 base, the J end lost 7 bases, and 7 bases lay between the germline ends. The CDR3 runs to 11 residues.

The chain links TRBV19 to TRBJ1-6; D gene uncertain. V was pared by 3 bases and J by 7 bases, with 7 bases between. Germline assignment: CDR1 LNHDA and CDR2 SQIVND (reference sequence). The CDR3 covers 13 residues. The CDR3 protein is CASSIAQNSPLHF. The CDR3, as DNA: TGTGCCAGTAGTATCGCACAGAATTCACCCCTCCACTTT. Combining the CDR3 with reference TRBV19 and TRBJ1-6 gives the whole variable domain DGGITQSPKYLFRKEGQNVTLSCEQNLNHDAMYWYRQDPGQGLRLIYYSQIVNDFQKGDIAEGYSVSREKKESFPLTVTSAQKNPTAFYLCASSIAQNSPLHFGNGTRLTVT.

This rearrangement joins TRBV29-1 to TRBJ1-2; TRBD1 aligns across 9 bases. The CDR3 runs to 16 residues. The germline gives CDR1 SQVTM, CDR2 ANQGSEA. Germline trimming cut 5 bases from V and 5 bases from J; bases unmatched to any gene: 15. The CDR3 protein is CSVSMDRGRGLYGYTF. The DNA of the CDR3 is TGCAGCGTTTCTATGGACAGGGGAAGGGGGCTATATGGCTACACCTTC. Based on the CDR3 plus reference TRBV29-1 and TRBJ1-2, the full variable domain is SAVISQKPSRDICQRGTSLTIQCQVDSQVTMMFWYRQQPGQSLTLIATANQGSEATYESGFVIDKFPISRPNLTFSTLTVSNMSPEDSSIYLCSVSMDRGRGLYGYTFGSGTRLTVV.

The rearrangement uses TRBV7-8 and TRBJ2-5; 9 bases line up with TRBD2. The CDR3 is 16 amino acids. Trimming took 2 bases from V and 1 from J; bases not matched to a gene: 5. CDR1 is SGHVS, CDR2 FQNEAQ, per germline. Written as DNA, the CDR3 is TGTGCCAGCAGCTTAATAGCGGGGGCGATCCAAGAGACCCAGTACTTC. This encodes CASSLIAGAIQETQYF.

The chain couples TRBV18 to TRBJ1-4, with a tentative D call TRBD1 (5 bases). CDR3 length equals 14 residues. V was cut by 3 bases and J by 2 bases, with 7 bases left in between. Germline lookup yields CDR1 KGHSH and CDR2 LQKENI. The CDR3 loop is CASSPGLTNEKLFF. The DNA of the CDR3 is TGTGCCAGCTCACCGGGACTCACTAATGAAAAACTGTTTTTT. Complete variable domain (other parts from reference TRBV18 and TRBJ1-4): NAGVMQNPRHLVRRRGQEARLRCSPMKGHSHVYWYRQLPEEGLKFMVYLQKENIIDESGMPKERFSAEFPKEGPSILRIQQVVRGDSAAYFCASSPGLTNEKLFFGSGTQLSVL.

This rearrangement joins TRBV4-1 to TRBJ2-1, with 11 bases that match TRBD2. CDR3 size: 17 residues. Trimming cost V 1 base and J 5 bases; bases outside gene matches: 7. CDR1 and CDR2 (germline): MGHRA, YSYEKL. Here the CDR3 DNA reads TGCGCCAGCAGCCAAGCGTTCGGGACTAGCGGACACAATGAGCAGTTCTTC. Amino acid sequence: CASSQAFGTSGHNEQFF.

The CDR3 loop reads CAYSGQEDQPQHF. In DNA form, the CDR3 reads TGTGCCTACTCCGGACAGGAGGATCAGCCCCAGCATTTT. V and J are TRBV30 and TRBJ1-5; TRBD1 matches 7 bases. Germline V CDR1 and CDR2: GTSNPN, SVGIG (reference sequence). The CDR3 spans 13 residues. J gave up 5 bases and V 7 bases, and 8 bases lay outside the gene matches.